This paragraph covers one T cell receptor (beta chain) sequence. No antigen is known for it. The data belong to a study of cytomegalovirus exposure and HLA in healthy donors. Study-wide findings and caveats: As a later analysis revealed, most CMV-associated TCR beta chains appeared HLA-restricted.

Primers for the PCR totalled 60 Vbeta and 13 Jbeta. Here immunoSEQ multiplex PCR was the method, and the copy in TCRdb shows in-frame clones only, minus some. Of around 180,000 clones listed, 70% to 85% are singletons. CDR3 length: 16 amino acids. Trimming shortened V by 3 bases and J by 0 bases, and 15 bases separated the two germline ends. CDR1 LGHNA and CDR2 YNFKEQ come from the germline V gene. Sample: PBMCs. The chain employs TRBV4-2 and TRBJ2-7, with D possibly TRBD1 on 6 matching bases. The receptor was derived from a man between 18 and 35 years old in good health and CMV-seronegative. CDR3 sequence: CASSQALRGGSYEQYF. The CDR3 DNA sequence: TGTGCCAGCAGCCAGGCCCTACGAGGGGGCTCCTACGAGCAGTACTTC.